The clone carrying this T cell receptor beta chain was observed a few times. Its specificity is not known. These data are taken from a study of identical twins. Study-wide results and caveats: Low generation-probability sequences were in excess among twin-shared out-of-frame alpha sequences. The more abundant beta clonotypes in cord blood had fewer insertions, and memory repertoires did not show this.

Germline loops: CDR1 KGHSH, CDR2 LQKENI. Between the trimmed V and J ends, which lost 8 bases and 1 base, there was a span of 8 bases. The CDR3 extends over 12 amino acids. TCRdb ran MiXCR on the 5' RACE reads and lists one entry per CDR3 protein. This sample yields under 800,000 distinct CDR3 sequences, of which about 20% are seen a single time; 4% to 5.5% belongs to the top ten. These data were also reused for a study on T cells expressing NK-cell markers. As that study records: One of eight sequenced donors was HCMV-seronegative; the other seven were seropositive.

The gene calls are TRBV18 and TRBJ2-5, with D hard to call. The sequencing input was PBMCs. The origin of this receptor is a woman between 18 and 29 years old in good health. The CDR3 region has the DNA TGTGCCAGCGAAACACTCCAAGAGACCCAGTACTTC. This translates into CASETLQETQYF.